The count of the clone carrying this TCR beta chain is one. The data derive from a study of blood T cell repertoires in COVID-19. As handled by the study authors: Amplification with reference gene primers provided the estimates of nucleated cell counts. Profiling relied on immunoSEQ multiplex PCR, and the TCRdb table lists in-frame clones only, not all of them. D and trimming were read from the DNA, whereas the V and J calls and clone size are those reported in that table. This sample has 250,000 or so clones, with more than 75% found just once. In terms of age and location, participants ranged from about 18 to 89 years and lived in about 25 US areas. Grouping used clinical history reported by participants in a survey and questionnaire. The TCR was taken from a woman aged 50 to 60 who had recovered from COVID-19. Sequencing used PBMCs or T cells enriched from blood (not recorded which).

The CDR3 reads CASSRFRLGQGVVHEQYF. The CDR3 bases are TGTGCCAGCAGCCGCTTTCGCCTGGGGCAGGGCGTAGTTCACGAGCAGTACTTC. V usage is TRBV5-6 and J usage is TRBJ2-7, with D perhaps matching TRBD1 (5 bases). The V gene's germline CDR1 is SGHDT and CDR2 YYEEEE. The ends were cut back, 4 bases at V and 5 bases at J, with 28 bases in the middle. This CDR3 has 18 amino acids.